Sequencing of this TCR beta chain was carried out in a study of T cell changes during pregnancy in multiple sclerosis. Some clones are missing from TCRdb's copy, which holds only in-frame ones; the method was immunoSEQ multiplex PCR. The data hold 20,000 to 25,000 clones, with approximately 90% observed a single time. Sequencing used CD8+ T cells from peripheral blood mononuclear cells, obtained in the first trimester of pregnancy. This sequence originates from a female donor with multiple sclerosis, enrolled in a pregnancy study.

The CDR3 DNA reads TGCAGCGTTGAAGATTTTATGAGACAGGGAAACTATGGCTACACCTTC. It codes for CSVEDFMRQGNYGYTF. V is TRBV29-1 and J is TRBJ1-2; 7 positions match TRBD1. The V segment lost 0 bases and the J segment 2 bases; nucleotides outside the gene matches: 9. Germline values: CDR1 SQVTM, CDR2 ANQGSEA. The CDR3 runs to 16 residues.